This TCR beta chain was profiled in a study of regulatory T cells in long-lasting Graves disease. Turning to the study itself: Newly diagnosed Graves' patients took antithyroid drugs under 3 months.

Sequencing libraries for TCR beta were prepared with iRepertoire HTBI primers and Arm-PCR of CDR3 regions. TCRdb used MiXCR to reprocess the multiplex PCR reads, holding one entry per CDR3 protein. The repertoire consists of some 200,000 distinct CDR3 sequences, with roughly 19% occurring once and the leading ten covering approximately 12%. This clonotype was found many times. Time point: newly diagnosed GD, antithyroid drugs for less than 3 months. With RNA extracted from PBMCs as input, the TCR library was made. V was pared by 5 bases and J by 5 bases, with 12 bases between. The CDR3 totals 13 residues. This sample was also put to use in a study of T cells in Graves' hyperthyroidism and ophthalmopathy.

The chain couples TRBV12-3 or TRBV12-4 to TRBJ1-1; D remains ambiguous. The input for sequencing was peripheral blood mononuclear cells (PBMCs), taken at new diagnosis, from a patient treated with antithyroid drugs. The clonotype comes from a woman aged 25 to 39 with Graves disease. The CDR3 reads CASSRNERTEAFF. DNA of the CDR3: TGTGCCAGCAGTAGGAATGAGAGGACTGAAGCTTTCTTT.